Detailed here is one T cell receptor beta chain. Its cognate antigen is unknown. The data stem from a study of cytomegalovirus exposure and HLA in healthy donors. Study overall: Across 300 to 400 genotyped donors, more than 75% landed in the Caucasian-associated ancestry cluster.

Whole-study findings and limits: Across donors, most TCRs were seen rarely, yet some public ones were widespread.

Healthy bone marrow donors made up the cohort. The CDR3 runs to 14 residues. The V gene lost 4 bases and the J gene lost 6 bases, with 12 bases spanning the gap. Germline values: CDR1 SNHLY, CDR2 FYNNEI. The PCR was carried out with 60 Vbeta primers and 13 Jbeta primers. Only in-frame clones appear in the TCRdb table, and some are missing; sequencing was by immunoSEQ multiplex PCR. The table for this sample gives more than 100,000 clones. J is TRBJ2-2 and V is TRBV2; D is possibly TRBD2 (6 bases). This receptor was obtained from a man in his late teens or twenties in good health and CMV-seronegative. Material for sequencing was PBMCs. CDR3 sequence reads: CASSGLVRPGELFF. The CDR3 coding sequence is TGTGCCAGCAGTGGACTAGTGAGGCCCGGGGAGCTGTTTTTT.